A selection of T cell receptor beta chains follows, all from one sample in a study of PD-1 blockade in mismatch repair-deficient tumors. Some clones are missing from TCRdb's copy, which holds only in-frame ones; the method was immunoSEQ multiplex PCR. The table has around 49,000 clones, 77% seen once. Sequenced here: PBMCs, sampled before pembrolizumab treatment. The receptor set was obtained from an adult with mismatch repair-deficient cancer. The CDR3 runs from the conserved cysteine through the conserved F or W. The D gene is left open where the match is weak. Not all rows give a size; the values are once, few, many and, for expanded clones, a class.

CDR3nt	CDR3aa	j_gene	d_gene	v_gene	abundance
TGTGCCAGCAGTCCCGGGGAAGGAGAAGGCTACACCTTC	CASSPGEGEGYTF	TRBJ1-2	NA	TRBV14	NA
TGTGCCAGCAGCTTAAAAAAGTTCGTTGAGCAGTTCTTC	CASSLKKFVEQFF	TRBJ2-1	NA	TRBV7-2	NA
TGTGCCAGCAGTATCATAACGTCTACAGATACGCAGTATTTT	CASSIITSTDTQYF	TRBJ2-3	NA	TRBV27	NA
TGTGCCGTACAGGGCGGGAACACTGAAGCTTTCTTT	CAVQGGNTEAFF	TRBJ1-1	NA	TRBV10-3	NA
TGTGCCAGCAGTGAACCGGGACTTTCTGCCGGGGAGCTGTTTTTT	CASSEPGLSAGELFF	TRBJ2-2	NA	TRBV2	NA
TGTGCCAGCAGCTTGGCACCGGGCACTGAAGCTTTCTTT	CASSLAPGTEAFF	TRBJ1-1	NA	TRBV5-6	NA
TGTGCCAGCAGTGAATATGGAGGGACAGGGGCTTACGAGCAGTACTTC	CASSEYGGTGAYEQYF	TRBJ2-7	TRBD1	TRBV25-1	once
TGTGCCAGTAGTAGCTCGGGACAGGCCATCTATGGCTACACCTTC	CASSSSGQAIYGYTF	TRBJ1-2	TRBD1	TRBV19	once
TGTGCCAGCAGCTCGGGGACAGGGGGCGGAGGCTACACCTTC	CASSSGTGGGGYTF	TRBJ1-2	TRBD1	TRBV9	NA
TGTGCCAGCAGTTTTCGACAGGAACACACTGAAGCTTTCTTT	CASSFRQEHTEAFF	TRBJ1-1	NA	TRBV28	once
TGTGCCAGCAGCATTCAAGACTCCTACAATGAGCAGTTCTTC	CASSIQDSYNEQFF	TRBJ2-1	NA	TRBV9	NA
TGCGCCAGCAGCTTAGCCAGTTTTAATGAAAAACTGTTTTTT	CASSLASFNEKLFF	TRBJ1-4	NA	TRBV5-1	NA
TGCGCCAGCAGTCCCCAGCTCAGCTCCTACAATGAGCAGTTCTTC	CASSPQLSSYNEQFF	TRBJ2-1	NA	TRBV4-3	NA
TGTGCCAGCAGCTTGGGGTTATACACTGAAGCTTTCTTT	CASSLGLYTEAFF	TRBJ1-1	NA	TRBV11-3	NA
TGTGCCAGCTCACCGTACCAAGAGACCCAGTACTTC	CASSPYQETQYF	TRBJ2-5	NA	TRBV18	few
TGTGCCAGCAGCCCAGGGACTAGCGGCCGCACAGATACGCAGTATTTT	CASSPGTSGRTDTQYF	TRBJ2-3	TRBD2	TRBV11-3	NA
TGTGCCAGCAGCACCCGAGGGCAGGGAAGATCGAACACCGGGGAGCTGTTTTTT	CASSTRGQGRSNTGELFF	TRBJ2-2	NA	TRBV7-3	NA
TGTGCCAGCAGCTGGTTGGGGGTTTCCTACAATGAGCAGTTCTTC	CASSWLGVSYNEQFF	TRBJ2-1	NA	TRBV5-6	NA
TGTGCCAGCCGGCGACAGGGCGGTCACTATGGCTACACCTTC	CASRRQGGHYGYTF	TRBJ1-2	TRBD1	TRBV6-5	medium-sized
TGTGCCAGCAGCGCCACCGGGACTAGCGGATCCACAGATACGCAGTATTTT	CASSATGTSGSTDTQYF	TRBJ2-3	TRBD2	TRBV13	few
TGTGCCTGGGGCGCCGGGACAGGCGCAGGAAAACTGTTTTTT	CAWGAGTGAGKLFF	TRBJ1-4	TRBD1	TRBV30	NA
TGTGCCAGCTCACCGGACAGGGGGCTGGGCTACACCTTC	CASSPDRGLGYTF	TRBJ1-2	TRBD1	TRBV18	few
TGTGCCAGTAGTATTTTCTCGGGCACTAGCTCTGGGGCCAACGTCCTGACTTTC	CASSIFSGTSSGANVLTF	TRBJ2-6	NA	TRBV19	NA
TGTGCCAGTAGTATAGAAGGGCGGTATGGCTACACCTTC	CASSIEGRYGYTF	TRBJ1-2	NA	TRBV19	NA
TGTGCCAGCAGTCTTCGGACTAGCGGGAACACCGGGGAGCTGTTTTTT	CASSLRTSGNTGELFF	TRBJ2-2	TRBD2	TRBV27	NA
TGTGCCAGCAGCTTAGGTCCCTCCTGGACCCAGCATTTT	CASSLGPSWTQHF	TRBJ1-5	NA	TRBV11-2	few
TGTGCCTGGAGTCCCCACCCAGGGAACAATGAGCAGTTCTTC	CAWSPHPGNNEQFF	TRBJ2-1	NA	TRBV30	once
TGTGCCAGCCGGGGACCTCTCCCCAATCAGCCCCAGCATTTT	CASRGPLPNQPQHF	TRBJ1-5	NA	TRBV25-1	NA
TGTGCCAGCAGTGAACCCAACAGGGACACTGAAGCTTTCTTT	CASSEPNRDTEAFF	TRBJ1-1	NA	TRBV2	NA
TGTGCCAGCGGGAAGGGAGGCACCGGGGAGCTGTTTTTT	CASGKGGTGELFF	TRBJ2-2	NA	TRBV27	NA
TGTGCCAGCACCGACCGGCGGGGGAAGGGCAATCAGCCCCAGCATTTT	CASTDRRGKGNQPQHF	TRBJ1-5	NA	TRBV6-6	few
TGTGCCAGCAGTAACGACTACGATAGCAATCAGCCCCAGCATTTT	CASSNDYDSNQPQHF	TRBJ1-5	NA	TRBV6-6	NA
TGTGCCAGCAGTCCCGACAGCTACAATGAGCAGTTCTTC	CASSPDSYNEQFF	TRBJ2-1	NA	TRBV6-1	once
TGTGCCAGTAGCCCGGGACAATTACAAGAGACCCAGTACTTC	CASSPGQLQETQYF	TRBJ2-5	NA	TRBV19	NA
TGTGCCAGCAGTGAAGGGGAGAGGACCGGCTACAATGAGCAGTTCTTC	CASSEGERTGYNEQFF	TRBJ2-1	NA	TRBV2	NA
TGTGCCAGCAGCTTTATGAACACTGAAGCTTTCTTT	CASSFMNTEAFF	TRBJ1-1	NA	TRBV7-8	NA
TGTGCCAGCAGTAATTCCCTCGCGTACGCGAACACCGGGGAGCTGTTTTTT	CASSNSLAYANTGELFF	TRBJ2-2	NA	TRBV27	NA
TGTGCCAGCTCACCCCCGGACGGTCTCTCGAAGCAGTTCTTC	CASSPPDGLSKQFF	TRBJ2-1	NA	TRBV18	NA
TGTGCCAGCAGTTTAAGTGGGACCGGACCCTCCGAGCAGTACTTC	CASSLSGTGPSEQYF	TRBJ2-7	NA	TRBV27	NA
TGTGCCAGCAGTTTTGAGGGTTACAATGAGCAGTTCTTC	CASSFEGYNEQFF	TRBJ2-1	NA	TRBV7-3	NA
TGTGCCAGCAGCCGCAGCGGGGCAACTAATGAAAAACTGTTTTTT	CASSRSGATNEKLFF	TRBJ1-4	NA	TRBV5-4	NA